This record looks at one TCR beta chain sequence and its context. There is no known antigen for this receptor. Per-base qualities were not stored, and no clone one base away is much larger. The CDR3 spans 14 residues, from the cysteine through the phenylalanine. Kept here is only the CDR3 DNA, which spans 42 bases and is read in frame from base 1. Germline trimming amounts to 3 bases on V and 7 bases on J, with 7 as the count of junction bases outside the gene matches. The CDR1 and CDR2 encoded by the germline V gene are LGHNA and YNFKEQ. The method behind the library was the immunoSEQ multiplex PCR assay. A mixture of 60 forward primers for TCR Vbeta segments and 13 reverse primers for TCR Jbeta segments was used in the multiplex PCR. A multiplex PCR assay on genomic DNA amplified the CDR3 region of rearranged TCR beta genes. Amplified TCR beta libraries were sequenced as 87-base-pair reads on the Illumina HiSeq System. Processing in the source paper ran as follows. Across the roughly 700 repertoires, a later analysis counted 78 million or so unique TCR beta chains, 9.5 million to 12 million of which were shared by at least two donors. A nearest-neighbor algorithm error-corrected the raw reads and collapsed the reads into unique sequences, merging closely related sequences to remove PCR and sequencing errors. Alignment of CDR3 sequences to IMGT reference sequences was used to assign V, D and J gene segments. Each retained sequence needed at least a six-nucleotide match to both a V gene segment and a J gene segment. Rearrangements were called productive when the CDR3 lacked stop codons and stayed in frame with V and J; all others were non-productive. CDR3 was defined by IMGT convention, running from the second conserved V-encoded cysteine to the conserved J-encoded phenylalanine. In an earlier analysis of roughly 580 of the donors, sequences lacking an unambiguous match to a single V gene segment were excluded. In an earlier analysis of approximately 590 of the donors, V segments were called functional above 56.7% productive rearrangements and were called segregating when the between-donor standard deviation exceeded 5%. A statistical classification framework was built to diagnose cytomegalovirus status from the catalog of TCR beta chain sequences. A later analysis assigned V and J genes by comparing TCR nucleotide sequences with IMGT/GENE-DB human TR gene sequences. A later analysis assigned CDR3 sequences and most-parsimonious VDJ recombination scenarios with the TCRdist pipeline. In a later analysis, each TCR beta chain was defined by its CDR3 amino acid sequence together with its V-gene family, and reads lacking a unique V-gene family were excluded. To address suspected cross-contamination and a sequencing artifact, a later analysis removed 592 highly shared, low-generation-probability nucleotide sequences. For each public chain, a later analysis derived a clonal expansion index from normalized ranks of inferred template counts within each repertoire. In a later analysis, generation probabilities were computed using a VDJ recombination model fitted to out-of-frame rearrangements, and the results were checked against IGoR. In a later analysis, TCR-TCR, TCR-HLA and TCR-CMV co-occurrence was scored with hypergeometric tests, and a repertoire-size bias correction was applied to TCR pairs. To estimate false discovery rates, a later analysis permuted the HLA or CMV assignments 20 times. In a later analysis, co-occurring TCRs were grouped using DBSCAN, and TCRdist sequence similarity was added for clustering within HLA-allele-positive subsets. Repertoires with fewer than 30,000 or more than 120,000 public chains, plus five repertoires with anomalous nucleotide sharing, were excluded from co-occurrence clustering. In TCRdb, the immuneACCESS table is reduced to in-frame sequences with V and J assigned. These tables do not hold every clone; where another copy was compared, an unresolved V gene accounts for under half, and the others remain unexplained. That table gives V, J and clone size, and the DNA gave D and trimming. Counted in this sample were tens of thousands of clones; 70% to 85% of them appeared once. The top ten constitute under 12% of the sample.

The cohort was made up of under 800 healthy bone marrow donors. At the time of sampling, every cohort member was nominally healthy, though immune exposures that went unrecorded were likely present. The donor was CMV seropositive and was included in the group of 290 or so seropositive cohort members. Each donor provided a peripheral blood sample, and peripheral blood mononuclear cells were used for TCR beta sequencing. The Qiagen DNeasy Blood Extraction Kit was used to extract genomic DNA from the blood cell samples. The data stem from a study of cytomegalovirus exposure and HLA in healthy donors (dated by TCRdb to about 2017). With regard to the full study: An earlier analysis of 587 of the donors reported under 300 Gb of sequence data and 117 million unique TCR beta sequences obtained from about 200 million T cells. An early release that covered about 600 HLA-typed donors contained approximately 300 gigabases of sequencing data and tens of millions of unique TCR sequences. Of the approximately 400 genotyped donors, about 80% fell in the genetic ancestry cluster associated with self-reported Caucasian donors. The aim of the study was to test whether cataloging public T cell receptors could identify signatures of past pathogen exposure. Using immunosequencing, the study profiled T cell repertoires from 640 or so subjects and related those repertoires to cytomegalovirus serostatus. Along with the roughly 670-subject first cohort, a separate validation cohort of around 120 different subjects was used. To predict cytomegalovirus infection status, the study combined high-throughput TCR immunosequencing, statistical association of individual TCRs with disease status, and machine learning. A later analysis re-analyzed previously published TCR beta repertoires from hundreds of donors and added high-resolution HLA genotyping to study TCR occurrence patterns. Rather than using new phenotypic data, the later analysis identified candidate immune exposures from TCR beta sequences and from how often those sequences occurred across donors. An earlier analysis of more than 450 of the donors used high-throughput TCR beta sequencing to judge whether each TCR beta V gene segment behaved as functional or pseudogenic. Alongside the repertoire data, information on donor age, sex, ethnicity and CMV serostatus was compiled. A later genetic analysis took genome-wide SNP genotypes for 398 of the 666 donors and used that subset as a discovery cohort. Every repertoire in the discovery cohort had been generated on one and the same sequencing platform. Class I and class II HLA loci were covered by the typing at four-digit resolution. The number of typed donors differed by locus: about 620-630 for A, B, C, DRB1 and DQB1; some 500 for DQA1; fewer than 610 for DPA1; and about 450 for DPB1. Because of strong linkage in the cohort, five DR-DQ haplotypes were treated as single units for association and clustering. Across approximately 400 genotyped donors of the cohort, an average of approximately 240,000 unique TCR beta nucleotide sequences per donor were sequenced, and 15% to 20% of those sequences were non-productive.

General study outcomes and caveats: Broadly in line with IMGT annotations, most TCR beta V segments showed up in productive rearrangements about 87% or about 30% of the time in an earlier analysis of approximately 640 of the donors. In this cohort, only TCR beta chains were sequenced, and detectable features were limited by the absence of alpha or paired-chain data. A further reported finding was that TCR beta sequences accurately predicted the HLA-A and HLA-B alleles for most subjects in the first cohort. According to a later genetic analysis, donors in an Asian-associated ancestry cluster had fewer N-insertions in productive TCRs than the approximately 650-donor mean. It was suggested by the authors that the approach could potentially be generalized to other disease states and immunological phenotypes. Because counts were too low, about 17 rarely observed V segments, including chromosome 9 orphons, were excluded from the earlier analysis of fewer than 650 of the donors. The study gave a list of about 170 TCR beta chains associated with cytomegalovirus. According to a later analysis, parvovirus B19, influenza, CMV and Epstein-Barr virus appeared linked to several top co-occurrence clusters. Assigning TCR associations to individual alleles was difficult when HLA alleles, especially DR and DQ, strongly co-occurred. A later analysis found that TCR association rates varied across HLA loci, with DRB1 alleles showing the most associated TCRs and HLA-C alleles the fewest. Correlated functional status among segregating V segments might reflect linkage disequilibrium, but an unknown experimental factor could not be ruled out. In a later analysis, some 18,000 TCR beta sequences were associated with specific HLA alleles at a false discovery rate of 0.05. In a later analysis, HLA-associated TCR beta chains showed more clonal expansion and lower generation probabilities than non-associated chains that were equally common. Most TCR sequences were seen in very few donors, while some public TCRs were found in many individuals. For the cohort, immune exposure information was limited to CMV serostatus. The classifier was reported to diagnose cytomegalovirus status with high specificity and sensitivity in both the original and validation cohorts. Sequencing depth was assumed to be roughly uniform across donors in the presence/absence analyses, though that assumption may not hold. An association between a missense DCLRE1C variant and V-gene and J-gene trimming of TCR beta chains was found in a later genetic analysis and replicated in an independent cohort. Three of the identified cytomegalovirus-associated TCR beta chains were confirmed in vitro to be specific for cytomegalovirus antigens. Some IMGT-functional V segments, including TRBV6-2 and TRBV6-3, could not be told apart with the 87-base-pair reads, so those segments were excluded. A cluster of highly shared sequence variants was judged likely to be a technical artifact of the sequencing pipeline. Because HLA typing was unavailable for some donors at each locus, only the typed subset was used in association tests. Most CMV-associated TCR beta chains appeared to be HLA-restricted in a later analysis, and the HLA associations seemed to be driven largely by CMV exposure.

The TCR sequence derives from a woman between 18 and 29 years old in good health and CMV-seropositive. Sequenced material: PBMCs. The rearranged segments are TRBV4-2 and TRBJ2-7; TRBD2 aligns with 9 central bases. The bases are TGTGCCAGCAGCCAGCTGACTAGCGGCCAAGAGCAGTACTTC. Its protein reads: CASSQLTSGQEQYF.